This T cell receptor (beta chain) came from a study of blood T cell repertoires in COVID-19. Study context: Samples representing acute and convalescent COVID-19 were sourced from the United States, Italy and Spain. From T cells, B-cell-depleted T cells, or PBMCs came the material, which was cDNA or gDNA.

Unmatched junction bases numbered 7, after V lost 3 bases and J lost 7 bases. This CDR3 spans 15 amino acids. The germline V gene encodes CDR1 SGHNT and CDR2 YYREEE (reference sequence). Seattle patient enrollment occurred during active infection, with longitudinal follow-up thereafter. As processed by the authors: Counts of nucleated cells, estimated from reference gene primer amplification, were obtained. Produced via immunoSEQ multiplex PCR; TCRdb's table is partial and in-frame only. V and J calls and clone size follow that table, whereas D and trimming were derived from the DNA. The data hold 500,000 to 600,000 clones, with roughly nine tenths observed a single time.

The genes are TRBV5-4 and TRBJ1-4, with 9 bases that match TRBD1. The clonotype comes from a woman between 50 and 59 years old with COVID-19, enrolled during active disease. Sequencing input: peripheral blood. This CDR3 reads CASSWGQGGGEKLFF. The CDR3, as DNA: TGTGCCAGCAGCTGGGGACAGGGAGGGGGTGAAAAACTGTTTTTT.